A selection of T cell receptor beta chains follows, all from one sample in a study of cytotoxic CD8 clonotypes in ibrutinib-treated CLL. Some clones are missing from TCRdb's copy, which holds only in-frame ones; the method was immunoSEQ multiplex PCR. The data hold 300,000 to 400,000 clones, with about 64% observed a single time. The specimen comprised PBMCs, sampled after 36 months of ibrutinib treatment. Receptor source: a human donor with chronic lymphocytic leukemia. Each CDR3 is given with its conserved first and last residue. D genes are given only for firm matches. Where a row states a size, it is once, few, many or the class of an expanded clone; other rows omit it.

>NA|NA|TRBJ1-2|TRBV13
CASSLGARGDYGYTF
TGTGCCAGCAGCTTAGGGGCCAGGGGCGACTATGGCTACACCTTC
>NA|NA|TRBJ2-2|TRBV7-6
CASSLARSGELFF
TGTGCCAGCAGCTTAGCGCGGTCCGGGGAGCTGTTTTTT
>NA|NA|TRBJ2-7|TRBV19
CGPLGYEQYF
TGTGGCCCCCTCGGCTACGAGCAGTACTTC
>NA|NA|TRBJ2-2|TRBV7-9
CASSPPDRNTGELFF
TGTGCCAGCAGCCCTCCGGACAGGAACACCGGGGAGCTGTTTTTT
>NA|NA|TRBJ2-1|TRBV6-6
CAMGQGNNEQFF
TGTGCCATGGGGCAGGGAAACAATGAGCAGTTCTTC
>NA|TRBD1|TRBJ2-7|TRBV11-2
CASSSGQASYEQYF
TGTGCCAGCAGCTCGGGACAGGCTTCCTACGAGCAGTACTTC
>once|NA|TRBJ2-3|TRBV12-5
CASGPPGGFTDTQYF
TGTGCTAGTGGTCCCCCGGGGGGCTTCACAGATACGCAGTATTTT
>NA|NA|TRBJ1-5|TRBV5-1
CASRGDSNQPQHF
TGCGCCAGCAGAGGCGACAGCAATCAGCCCCAGCATTTT
>few|TRBD1|TRBJ1-2|TRBV15
CATSWDRGVYGYTF
TGTGCCACCAGCTGGGACAGGGGTGTGTATGGCTACACCTTC
>NA|TRBD2|TRBJ2-3|TRBV18
CASSPGSGRGDTQYF
TGTGCCAGCTCACCTGGTAGCGGGAGAGGAGATACGCAGTATTTT
>NA|NA|TRBJ2-1|TRBV4-1
CASSQILRRGYNEQFF
TGCGCCAGCAGCCAAATTCTTCGGCGGGGATACAATGAGCAGTTCTTC
>NA|NA|TRBJ2-5|TRBV19
CASSNLGGWETQYF
TGTGCCAGTAGTAATCTTGGCGGGTGGGAGACCCAGTACTTC
>NA|NA|TRBJ1-5|TRBV2
CASRGAGQPQHF
TGTGCCAGCAGGGGGGCAGGCCAGCCCCAGCATTTT
>NA|TRBD2|TRBJ2-2|TRBV27
CASSLSTSFVGELFF
TGTGCCAGCAGTTTATCGACTAGCTTTGTCGGGGAGCTGTTTTTT
>once|NA|TRBJ2-7|TRBV4-1
CASSQDPGYAQYF
TGCGCCAGCAGCCAAGATCCGGGATATGCGCAGTACTTC
>NA|NA|TRBJ1-3|TRBV9
CASSVISGAGNTIYF
TGTGCCAGCAGCGTAATCTCAGGGGCTGGAAACACCATATATTTT
>NA|TRBD2|TRBJ2-5|TRBV6-6
CASSYWEGNQETQYF
TGTGCCAGCAGTTACTGGGAGGGGAACCAAGAGACCCAGTACTTC
>few|NA|TRBJ2-5|TRBV27
CASSTNPLGDETQYF
TGTGCCAGCAGTACGAATCCCCTCGGGGATGAGACCCAGTACTTC
>few|TRBD2|TRBJ2-2|TRBV6-5
CASQSGRTVTGELFF
TGTGCCAGCCAAAGCGGGAGGACCGTCACCGGGGAGCTGTTTTTT
>NA|TRBD2|TRBJ2-3|TRBV28
CASSWGLAGDTQYF
TGTGCCAGCAGTTGGGGACTAGCTGGAGATACGCAGTATTTT
>few|NA|TRBJ1-5|TRBV18
CASSEQFSNQPQHF
TGTGCCAGCTCGGAACAGTTTAGCAATCAGCCCCAGCATTTT
>NA|NA|TRBJ2-1|TRBV7-2
CASSLIVINEQFF
TGTGCCAGCAGCTTAATTGTGATCAATGAGCAGTTCTTC
>few|NA|TRBJ2-7|TRBV29-1
CSVGEWGRTYEQYF
TGCAGCGTTGGGGAGTGGGGGCGGACCTACGAGCAGTACTTC
>few|NA|TRBJ2-2|TRBV29-1
CSAGGSYTGELFF
TGCAGCGCTGGGGGTAGTTACACCGGGGAGCTGTTTTTT
>once|NA|TRBJ1-4|TRBV2
CASSRRGEKLFF
TGTGCCAGCAGTCGGAGGGGTGAAAAACTGTTTTTT
>few|NA|TRBJ1-3|TRBV9
CASSPRPVSGNTIYF
TGTGCCAGCAGCCCAAGACCGGTCTCTGGAAACACCATATATTTT
>NA|NA|TRBJ2-7|TRBV5-6
CASMSRAWSYEQYF
TGTGCCAGCATGTCCAGGGCTTGGAGTTACGAGCAGTACTTC
>NA|NA|TRBJ1-2|TRBV27
CVSGEANYGYTF
TGTGTGTCCGGGGAGGCTAACTATGGCTACACCTTC
>NA|TRBD2|TRBJ2-7|TRBV2
CASSGTSGRADREQYF
TGTGCCAGCAGCGGGACTAGCGGGAGGGCCGATCGCGAGCAGTACTTC
>few|NA|TRBJ1-1|TRBV5-6
CASSLARGWTEAFF
TGTGCCAGCAGCTTGGCCAGGGGATGGACTGAAGCTTTCTTT
>NA|NA|TRBJ1-1|TRBV14
CASSQVFGTLRPNTEAFF
TGTGCCAGCAGCCAAGTTTTCGGGACACTACGCCCGAACACTGAAGCTTTCTTT
>NA|NA|TRBJ2-5|TRBV10-3
CAISPAGLRETQYF
TGTGCCATCAGCCCGGCGGGGTTAAGAGAGACCCAGTACTTC
>NA|NA|TRBJ2-7|TRBV5-6
CASSLVFLGSYEQYF
TGTGCCAGCAGCTTGGTCTTTTTGGGCTCCTACGAGCAGTACTTC
>NA|NA|TRBJ1-1|TRBV6-6
CASSYFPEAFF
TGTGCCAGCAGTTACTTCCCTGAAGCTTTCTTT
>few|NA|TRBJ1-1|TRBV10-2
CASLGSTEAFF
TGCGCCAGCCTGGGAAGCACTGAAGCTTTCTTT
>NA|TRBD2|TRBJ2-3|TRBV4-1
CASRSSGPLGTDTQYF
TGCGCCAGCAGAAGTAGCGGGCCCCTGGGGACAGATACGCAGTATTTT
>NA|NA|TRBJ2-2|TRBV6-1
CASRRDPNTGELFF
TGTGCCAGCAGGCGGGATCCGAACACCGGGGAGCTGTTTTTT
>NA|TRBD1|TRBJ1-2|TRBV29-1
CSVEVGTGEGANYGYTF
TGCAGCGTTGAAGTGGGGACAGGGGAGGGGGCTAACTATGGCTACACCTTC
>few|TRBD1|TRBJ2-1|TRBV18
CASSPLGQVAEQFF
TGTGCCAGCTCACCTCTGGGACAGGTAGCTGAGCAGTTCTTC
>once|TRBD1|TRBJ2-1|TRBV18
CASSPPSAGGLGEQFF
TGTGCCAGCTCACCACCGTCTGCAGGGGGTTTGGGTGAGCAGTTCTTC
>NA|NA|TRBJ2-3|TRBV28
CASSQTADTQYF
TGTGCCAGCAGTCAGACAGCAGATACGCAGTATTTT
>NA|TRBD2|TRBJ2-7|TRBV28
CASSLSGGLAGGVYEQYF
TGTGCCAGCAGTTTATCAGGCGGACTAGCGGGAGGAGTATACGAGCAGTACTTC
>NA|NA|TRBJ1-1|TRBV28
CASSRTENTEAFF
TGTGCCAGCTCCCGGACAGAGAACACTGAAGCTTTCTTT
>NA|NA|TRBJ2-3|TRBV11-3
CASSLDAGAEDTQYF
TGTGCCAGCAGCTTAGATGCGGGGGCTGAAGATACGCAGTATTTT
>NA|NA|TRBJ1-2|TRBV10-3
CAMGGGPGYGYTF
TGTGCCATGGGAGGCGGTCCCGGGTATGGCTACACCTTC
>NA|NA|TRBJ2-7|TRBV7-2
CASSSIRGYEQYF
TGTGCCAGCAGCTCTATCAGGGGCTACGAGCAGTACTTC
>NA|NA|TRBJ1-2|TRBV28
CASNIGFFGYGYTF
TGTGCCAGCAATATAGGGTTCTTCGGCTATGGCTACACCTTC
>few|NA|TRBJ2-6|TRBV4-2
CASSQDFGGPRSGANVLTF
TGTGCCAGCAGCCAAGATTTCGGGGGTCCCAGATCTGGGGCCAACGTCCTGACTTTC
>NA|NA|TRBJ2-3|TRBV4-1
CASSRGPNTDTQYF
TGCGCCAGCAGCCGCGGGCCGAACACAGATACGCAGTATTTT
>NA|NA|TRBJ2-3|TRBV18
CASSSPTTSTDTQYF
TGTGCCAGCTCATCCCCCACAACTAGCACAGATACGCAGTATTTT
>NA|NA|TRBJ2-7|TRBV27
CASSFGAGEFYEQYF
TGTGCCAGCAGTTTCGGGGCAGGAGAATTCTACGAGCAGTACTTC
>NA|TRBD1|TRBJ2-7|TRBV5-4
CASSADRFSYEQYF
TGTGCCAGCAGCGCGGACAGGTTCTCCTACGAGCAGTACTTC
>few|NA|TRBJ2-7|TRBV19
CASSTRARGEYEQYF
TGTGCCAGTAGCACCAGGGCGAGGGGCGAGTACGAGCAGTACTTC
>NA|TRBD1|TRBJ2-7|TRBV10-3
CAISESVQGAIEQYF
TGTGCCATCAGTGAGTCCGTGCAGGGGGCTATCGAGCAGTACTTC